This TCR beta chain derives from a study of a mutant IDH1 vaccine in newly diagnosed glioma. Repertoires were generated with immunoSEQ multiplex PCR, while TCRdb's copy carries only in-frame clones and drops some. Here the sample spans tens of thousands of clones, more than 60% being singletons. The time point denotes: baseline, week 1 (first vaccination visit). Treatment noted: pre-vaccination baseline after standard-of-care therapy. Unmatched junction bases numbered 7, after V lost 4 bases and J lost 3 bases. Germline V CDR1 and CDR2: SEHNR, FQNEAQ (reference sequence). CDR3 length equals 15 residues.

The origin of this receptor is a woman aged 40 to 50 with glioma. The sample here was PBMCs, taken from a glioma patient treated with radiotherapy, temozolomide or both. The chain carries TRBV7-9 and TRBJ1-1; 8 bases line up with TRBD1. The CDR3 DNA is TGTGCCAGCAGCTCGACAGGGGCGGGAGACACTGAAGCTTTCTTT. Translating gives CASSSTGAGDTEAFF.